These 2 T cell receptor beta chains originate from one sample sequenced in a study of T cell changes during pregnancy in multiple sclerosis (dated 2019 in TCRdb). The receptor library was made with the immunoSEQ multiplex PCR assay. TCRdb re-hosts the immuneACCESS table, in-frame sequences only. Its copies lack some clones; in the studies checked, an unresolved V gene accounts for under half of them, and the cause for the rest is not known. The sample has some 130,000 clones on record, less than 97% of them singletons. The ten biggest clones cover about 0.42% of the sample. This sample comprised peripheral blood, obtained after pregnancy. Every receptor here comes from a female donor with multiple sclerosis, enrolled in a pregnancy study.

The chain uses TRBV7-3 and TRBJ2-1; TRBD2 agrees at 8 bases. V dropped 4 bases and J dropped 2; count of bases not matched to a gene: 7. The V gene's germline CDR1 is SGHTA and CDR2 FQGTGA. The CDR3 is made up of 16 amino acids. The CDR3: CASSWGLEGPYNEQFF. CDR3 coding DNA: TGTGCCAGCAGCTGGGGACTAGAGGGGCCCTACAATGAGCAGTTCTTC.

The chain carries TRBV5-5 and TRBJ2-6; the D gene is possibly TRBD1 (6 bases). The V gene lost 4 bases and the J gene lost 2 bases, with 10 bases spanning the gap. Germline CDR1 and CDR2: SGHKS and YYEKEE (reference sequence). The CDR3 length is 15 residues. CDR3 amino acids: CASSRRGPGANVLTF. The CDR3 DNA reads TGTGCCAGCAGCCGCAGGGGACCTGGGGCCAACGTCCTGACTTTC.